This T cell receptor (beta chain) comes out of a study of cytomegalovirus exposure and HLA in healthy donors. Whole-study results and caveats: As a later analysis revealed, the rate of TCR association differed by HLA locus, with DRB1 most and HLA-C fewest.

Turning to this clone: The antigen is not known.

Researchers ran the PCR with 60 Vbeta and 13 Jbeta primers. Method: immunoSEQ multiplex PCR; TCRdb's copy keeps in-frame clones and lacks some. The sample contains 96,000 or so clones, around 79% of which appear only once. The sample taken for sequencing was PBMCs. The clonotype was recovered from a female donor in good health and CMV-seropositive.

The CDR3 bases are TGTGCCAGCAGCCGGGGAGGCTGGACCTACGAGCAGTACTTC. Amino acid sequence: CASSRGGWTYEQYF. This chain links TRBV27 with TRBJ2-7; TRBD2 might be the D (6 bases). The CDR3 runs to 14 residues. Germline CDR1 reads MNHEY; CDR2 reads SMNVEV (reference sequence). V was shortened by 6 bases and J by 2 bases, with 14 bases between the two germline ends.